The clone carrying this T cell receptor (beta chain) was found a few times. This record comes from a study of blood T cell repertoires in COVID-19. Study at large: Samples taken during acute and convalescent COVID-19 were collected in the United States, Italy and Spain. From T cells, B-cell-depleted T cells, or PBMCs came the material, which was cDNA or gDNA.

Per the original data handling: Amplification of reference gene primers provided the estimated nucleated cell counts. Measured with immunoSEQ multiplex PCR; TCRdb has only the in-frame clones, and not every one. D and trimming come from the DNA, and the V and J calls and clone size come from that table. The sample gives around 250,000 clones, roughly 80% of which show up once; approximately 3.5% is in the top ten. The sample comprised peripheral blood. The receptor was derived from a woman between 18 and 30 years old with acute or convalescent COVID-19.

DNA of the CDR3: TGTGCCAGCTCACCACCGGGCGTGAACACTGAAGCTTTCTTT. Its protein product is CASSPPGVNTEAFF. V gene TRBV18 combines with J gene TRBJ1-1, with no clear D. The CDR3 extends over 14 amino acids. Germline CDR1 reads KGHSH; CDR2 reads LQKENI. The V end lost 0 bases, the J end lost 0 bases, and 5 bases lay between the germline ends.